A selection of T cell receptor beta chains follows, all from one sample in a study of cytomegalovirus exposure and HLA in healthy donors. The data were produced by immunoSEQ multiplex PCR, yet TCRdb's version contains in-frame clones alone and is incomplete. Of around 150,000 clones listed, around 79% are singletons. The sequenced sample consisted of PBMCs. The receptors were sampled from a male donor in good health and CMV-seronegative. The CDR3 runs from the conserved cysteine through the conserved F or W.

TRBV7-9,CASSSGQLETQYF
TRBV14,CASSAHYRGREYEQYF
TRBV5-1,CASSGRENNSPLHF
TRBV6-5,CASSYTGQGVYEQYF
TRBV4-3,CASSFRTGGTEAFF
TRBV5-5,CASERLAGSPADTQYF
TRBV7-2,CASSVGTDYGYTF
TRBV13,CASSSNRDAAFF
TRBV28,CASSLPGTGGADTQYF
TRBV27,CASSPRGHGYTF
TRBV29-1,CSVENWGTEENIQYF